This entry concerns a single T cell receptor beta chain. Its antigen is unidentified. The data belong to a study of cytomegalovirus exposure and HLA in healthy donors. The assay was immunoSEQ multiplex PCR, and TCRdb's table has in-frame clones only and misses some. The sample holds 200,000 or so clones, roughly 82% seen once. The germline gives CDR1 MGHRA, CDR2 YSYEKL. The V gene lost 0 bases and the J gene lost 8 bases, with 16 bases spanning the gap. The CDR3 runs to 15 residues. Overall study results and limits: In the roughly 120 validation repertoires, a later analysis found that first-cohort TCR clusters tended to co-occur.

The chain employs TRBV4-1 and TRBJ1-2; the D gene is possibly TRBD1 (6 bases). This TCR was recovered from a man aged 18 to 30 in good health and CMV-seropositive. The specimen sequenced was PBMCs. CDR3 in DNA: TGCGCCAGCAGCCAAGATGACAGGTCGCCGGTGGGCTACACCTTC. Protein: CASSQDDRSPVGYTF.